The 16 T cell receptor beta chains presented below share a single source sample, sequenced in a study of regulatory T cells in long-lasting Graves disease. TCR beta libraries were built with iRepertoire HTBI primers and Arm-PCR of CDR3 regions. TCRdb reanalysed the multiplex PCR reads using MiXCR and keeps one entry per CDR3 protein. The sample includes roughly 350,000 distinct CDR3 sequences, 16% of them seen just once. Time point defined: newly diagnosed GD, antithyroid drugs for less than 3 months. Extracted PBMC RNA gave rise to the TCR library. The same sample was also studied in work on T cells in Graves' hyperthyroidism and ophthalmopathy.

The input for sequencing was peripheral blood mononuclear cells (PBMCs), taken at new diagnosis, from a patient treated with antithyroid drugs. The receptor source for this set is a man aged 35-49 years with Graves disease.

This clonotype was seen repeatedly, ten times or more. The CDR3 region is CASSAAGGFQETQYF. The CDR3 DNA reads as TGTGCCAGCAGTGCGGCGGGGGGATTCCAAGAGACCCAGTACTTC. V gene TRBV6-1 combines with J gene TRBJ2-5; 8 bases are a match to TRBD2. Per germline, CDR1 MNHNS and CDR2 SASEGT. CDR3 length equals 15 residues. Trimming took 4 bases from V and 1 from J; bases not matched to a gene: 5.

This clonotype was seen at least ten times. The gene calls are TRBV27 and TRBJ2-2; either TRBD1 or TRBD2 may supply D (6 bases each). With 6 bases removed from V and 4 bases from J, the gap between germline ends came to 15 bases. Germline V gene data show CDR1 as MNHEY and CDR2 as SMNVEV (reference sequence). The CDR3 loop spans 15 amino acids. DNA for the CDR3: TGTGCCAGCAGCACACTAGCACAGGGCACCGGGGAGCTGTTTTTT. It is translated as CASSTLAQGTGELFF.

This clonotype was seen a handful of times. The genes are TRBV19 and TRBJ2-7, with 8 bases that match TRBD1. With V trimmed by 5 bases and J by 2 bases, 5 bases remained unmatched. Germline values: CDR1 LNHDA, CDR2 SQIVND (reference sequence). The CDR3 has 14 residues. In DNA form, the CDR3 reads TGTGCCAGTAGTTGGACAGGGCAGACCTACGAGCAGTACTTC. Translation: CASSWTGQTYEQYF.

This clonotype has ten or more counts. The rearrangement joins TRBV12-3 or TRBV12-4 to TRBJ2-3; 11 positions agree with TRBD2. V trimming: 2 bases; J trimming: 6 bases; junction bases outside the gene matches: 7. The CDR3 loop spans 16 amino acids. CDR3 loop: CASSLRLAGPGDTQYF. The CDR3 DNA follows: TGTGCCAGCAGTTTACGACTAGCGGGGCCAGGGGATACGCAGTATTTT.

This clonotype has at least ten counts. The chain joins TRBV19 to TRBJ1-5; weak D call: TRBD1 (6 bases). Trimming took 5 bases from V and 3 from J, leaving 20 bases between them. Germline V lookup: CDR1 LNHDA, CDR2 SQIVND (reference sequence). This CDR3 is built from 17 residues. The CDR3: CASSGAQPNRDNQPQHF. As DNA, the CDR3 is TGTGCCAGTAGTGGGGCCCAACCAAACAGGGACAATCAGCCCCAGCATTTT.

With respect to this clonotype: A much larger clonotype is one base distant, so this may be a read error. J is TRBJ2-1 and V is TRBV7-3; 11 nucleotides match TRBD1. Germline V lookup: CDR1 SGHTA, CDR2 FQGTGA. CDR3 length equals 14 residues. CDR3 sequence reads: CAGSPWTGGGEQFF. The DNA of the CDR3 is TGTGCCGGCAGCCCTTGGACAGGGGGCGGCGAGCAGTTCTTC.

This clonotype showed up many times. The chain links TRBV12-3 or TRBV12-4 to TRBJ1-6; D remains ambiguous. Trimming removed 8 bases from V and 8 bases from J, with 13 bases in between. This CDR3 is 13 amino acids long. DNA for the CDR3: TGTGCCAGCGGACTCCTGAGAGATTCACCCCTCCACTTT. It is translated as CASGLLRDSPLHF.

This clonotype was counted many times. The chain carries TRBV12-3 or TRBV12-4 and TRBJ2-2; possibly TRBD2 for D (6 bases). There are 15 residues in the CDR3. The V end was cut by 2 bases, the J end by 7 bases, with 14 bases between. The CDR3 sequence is CASSLRGLRVGELFF. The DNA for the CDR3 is TGTGCCAGCAGTTTACGGGGACTGCGGGTCGGGGAGCTGTTTTTT.

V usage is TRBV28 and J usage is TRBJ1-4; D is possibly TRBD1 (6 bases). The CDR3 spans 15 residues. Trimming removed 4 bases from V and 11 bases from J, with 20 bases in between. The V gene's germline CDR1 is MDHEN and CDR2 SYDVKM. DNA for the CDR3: TGTGCCAGCAGTTACTCAGCAGGGGCATTTGGGAAACTGTTTTTT. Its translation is CASSYSAGAFGKLFF.

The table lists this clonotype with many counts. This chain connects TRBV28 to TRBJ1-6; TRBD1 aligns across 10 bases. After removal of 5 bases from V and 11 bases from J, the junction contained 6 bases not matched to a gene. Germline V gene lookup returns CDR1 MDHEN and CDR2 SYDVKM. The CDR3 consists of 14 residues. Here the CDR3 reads CASSVTGTGAPLHF. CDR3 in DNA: TGTGCCAGCAGTGTTACCGGGACAGGGGCACCCCTCCACTTT.

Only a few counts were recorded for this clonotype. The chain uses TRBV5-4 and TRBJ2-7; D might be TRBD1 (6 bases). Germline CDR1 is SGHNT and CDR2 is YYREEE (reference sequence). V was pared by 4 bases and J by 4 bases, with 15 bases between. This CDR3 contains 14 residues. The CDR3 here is CASSPDRFGYEQYF. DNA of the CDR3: TGTGCCAGCAGCCCCGACAGGTTTGGGTACGAGCAGTACTTC.

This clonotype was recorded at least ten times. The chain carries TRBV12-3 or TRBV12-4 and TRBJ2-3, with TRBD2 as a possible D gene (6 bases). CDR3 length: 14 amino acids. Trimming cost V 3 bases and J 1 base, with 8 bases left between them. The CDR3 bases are TGTGCCAGCAGTTTTGCTAGCGGCACAGATACGCAGTATTTT. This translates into CASSFASGTDTQYF.

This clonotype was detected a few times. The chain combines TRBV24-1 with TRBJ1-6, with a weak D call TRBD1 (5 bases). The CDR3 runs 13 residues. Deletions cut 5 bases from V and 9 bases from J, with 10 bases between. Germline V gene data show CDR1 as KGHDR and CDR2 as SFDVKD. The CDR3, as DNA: TGTGCCACCAGTGCCGCCGGGGGTTCACCCCTCCACTTT. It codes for CATSAAGGSPLHF.

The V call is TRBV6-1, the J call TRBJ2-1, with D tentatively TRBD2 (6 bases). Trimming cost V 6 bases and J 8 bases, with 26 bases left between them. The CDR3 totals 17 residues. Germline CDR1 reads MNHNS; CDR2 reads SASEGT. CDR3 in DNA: TGTGCCAGCAGCCTAGGGCCCGGGGGACGGAACCCCCATGAGCAGTTCTTC. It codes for CASSLGPGGRNPHEQFF.

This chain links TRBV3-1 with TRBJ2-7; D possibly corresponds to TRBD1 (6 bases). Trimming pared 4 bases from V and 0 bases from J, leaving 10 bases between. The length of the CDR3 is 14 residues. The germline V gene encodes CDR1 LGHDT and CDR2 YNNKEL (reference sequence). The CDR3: CASSPTGYSYEQYF. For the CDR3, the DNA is TGTGCCAGCAGCCCGACAGGCTACTCCTACGAGCAGTACTTC.

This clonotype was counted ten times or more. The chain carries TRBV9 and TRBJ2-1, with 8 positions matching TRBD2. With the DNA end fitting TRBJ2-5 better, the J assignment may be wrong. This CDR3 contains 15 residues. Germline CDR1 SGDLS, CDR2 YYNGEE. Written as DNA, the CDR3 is TGTGCCAGCAGCGGCGGACTAGCTGTGTGGGAGACCCAGTACTTC. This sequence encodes CASSGGLAVWETQYF.